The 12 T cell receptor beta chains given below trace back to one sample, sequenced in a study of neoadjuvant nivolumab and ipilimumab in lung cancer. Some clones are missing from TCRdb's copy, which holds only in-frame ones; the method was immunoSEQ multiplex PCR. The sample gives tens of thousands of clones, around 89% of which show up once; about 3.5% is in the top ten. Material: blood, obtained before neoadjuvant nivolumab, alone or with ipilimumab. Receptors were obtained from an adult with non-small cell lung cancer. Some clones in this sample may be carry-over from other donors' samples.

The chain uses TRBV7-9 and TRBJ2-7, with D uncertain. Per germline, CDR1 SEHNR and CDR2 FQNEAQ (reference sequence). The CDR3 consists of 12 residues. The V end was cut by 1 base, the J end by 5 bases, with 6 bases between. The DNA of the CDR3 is TGTGCCAGCAGCTTAGAGGCCGACGAGCAGTACTTC. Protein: CASSLEADEQYF.

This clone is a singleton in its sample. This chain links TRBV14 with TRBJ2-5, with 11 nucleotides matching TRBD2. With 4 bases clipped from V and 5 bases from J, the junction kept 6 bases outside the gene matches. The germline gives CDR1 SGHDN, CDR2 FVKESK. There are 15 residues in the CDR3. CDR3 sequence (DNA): TGTGCCAGCAGCCCTCTAGCGGGAGGCGGCGAGACCCAGTACTTC. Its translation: CASSPLAGGGETQYF.

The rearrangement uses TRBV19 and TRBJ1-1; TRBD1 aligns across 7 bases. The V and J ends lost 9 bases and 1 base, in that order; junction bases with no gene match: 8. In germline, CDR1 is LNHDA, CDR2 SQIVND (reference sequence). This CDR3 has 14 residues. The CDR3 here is CASRSGDRNTEAFF. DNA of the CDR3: TGTGCCAGCAGATCCGGGGACAGGAACACTGAAGCTTTCTTT.

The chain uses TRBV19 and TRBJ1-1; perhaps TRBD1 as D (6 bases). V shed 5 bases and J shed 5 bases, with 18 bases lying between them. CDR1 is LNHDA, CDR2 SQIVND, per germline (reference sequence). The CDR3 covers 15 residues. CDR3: CASSVTGGSGTEAFF. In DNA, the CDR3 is TGTGCCAGTAGTGTCACTGGGGGCTCGGGGACTGAAGCTTTCTTT.

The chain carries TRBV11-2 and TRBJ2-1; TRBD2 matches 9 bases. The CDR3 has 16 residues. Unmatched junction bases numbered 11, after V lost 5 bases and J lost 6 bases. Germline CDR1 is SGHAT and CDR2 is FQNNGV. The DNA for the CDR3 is TGTGCCAGCAGCACATTGGCGGGAGGGCCGGGCAATGAGCAGTTCTTC. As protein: CASSTLAGGPGNEQFF.

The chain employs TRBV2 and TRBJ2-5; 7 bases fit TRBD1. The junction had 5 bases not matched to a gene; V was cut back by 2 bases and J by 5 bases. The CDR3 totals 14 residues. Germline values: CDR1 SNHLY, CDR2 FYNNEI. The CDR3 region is CASSELTGTETQYF. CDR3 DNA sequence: TGTGCCAGCAGTGAATTGACAGGGACGGAGACCCAGTACTTC.

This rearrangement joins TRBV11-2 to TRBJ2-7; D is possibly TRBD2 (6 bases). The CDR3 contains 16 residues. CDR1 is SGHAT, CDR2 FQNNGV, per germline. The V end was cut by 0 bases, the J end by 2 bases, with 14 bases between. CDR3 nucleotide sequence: TGTGCCAGCAGCTTAGATCCCGGGGGTACCCCCTACGAGCAGTACTTC. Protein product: CASSLDPGGTPYEQYF.

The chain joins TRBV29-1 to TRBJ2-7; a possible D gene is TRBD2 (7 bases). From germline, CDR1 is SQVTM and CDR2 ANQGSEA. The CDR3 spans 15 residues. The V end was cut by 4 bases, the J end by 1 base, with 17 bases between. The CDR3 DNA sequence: TGCAGCGTTGGGGGGGGGCGAACGGGTTCCTACGAGCAGTACTTC. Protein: CSVGGGRTGSYEQYF.

CDR3 nucleotides: TGCAGCGCCTCCGGGACAGGTGGGGCAGATACGCAGTATTTT. This sequence encodes CSASGTGGADTQYF. The rearrangement joins TRBV29-1 to TRBJ2-3; 8 positions agree with TRBD1. The CDR3 has 14 amino acids. V shed 7 bases, J shed 4 bases, and the junction held 10 bases outside the gene matches. Per germline, CDR1 SQVTM and CDR2 ANQGSEA.

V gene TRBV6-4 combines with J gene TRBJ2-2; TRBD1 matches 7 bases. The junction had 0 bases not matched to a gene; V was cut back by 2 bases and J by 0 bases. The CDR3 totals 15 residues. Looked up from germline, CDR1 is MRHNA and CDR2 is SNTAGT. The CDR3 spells CASSDGTANTGELFF. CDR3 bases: TGTGCCAGCAGTGACGGGACAGCGAACACCGGGGAGCTGTTTTTT.

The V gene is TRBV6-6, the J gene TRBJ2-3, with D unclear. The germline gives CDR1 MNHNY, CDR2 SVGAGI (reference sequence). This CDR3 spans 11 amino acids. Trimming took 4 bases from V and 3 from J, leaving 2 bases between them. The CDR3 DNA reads TGTGCCAGCAGTTCGACAGATACGCAGTATTTT. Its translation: CASSSTDTQYF.

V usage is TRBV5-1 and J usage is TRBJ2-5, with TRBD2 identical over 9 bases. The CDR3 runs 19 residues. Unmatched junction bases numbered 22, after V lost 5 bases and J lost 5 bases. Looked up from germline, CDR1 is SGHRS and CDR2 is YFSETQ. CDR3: CASSYPFPATISGSETQYF. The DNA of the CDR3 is TGCGCCAGCAGTTACCCCTTCCCGGCCACAATTAGCGGGAGCGAGACCCAGTACTTC.